This T cell receptor beta chain appears in the sequencing data of a study of Ad26.COV2.S vaccination and SARS-CoV-2 variants. Across the whole study: Vaccine-arm donor from the placebo-controlled COV1001 Ad26.COV2.S trial. By the intramuscular route, Ad26.COV2.S was given once, or twice 56 days apart.

Data came from immunoSEQ multiplex PCR; TCRdb stores just in-frame clones and leaves some out. The sample has a few hundred thousand clones, 88% seen once. Documented treatment: roughly 18 received Ad26.COV2.S at low or high dose, single or two shots; about 5 received placebo; per-sample allocation not given. Collection of samples fell on day 63 after the first vaccine or placebo injection. An adult of 18-55 years in Boston served as donor. The sequencing here drew on peripheral blood, taken in a trial of Ad26.COV2.S vaccine versus placebo. This TCR was recovered from a person aged 18-65 years who received the Ad26.COV2.S COVID-19 vaccine or a placebo.

This CDR3 is CASGLNLKQGANTEAFF. CDR3 DNA: TGTGCTAGTGGTTTGAACCTAAAACAGGGGGCGAACACTGAAGCTTTCTTT. J is TRBJ1-1 and V is TRBV12-5; TRBD1 agrees at 9 bases. This CDR3 is 17 amino acids long. With 2 bases clipped from V and 1 base from J, the junction kept 8 bases outside the gene matches. Germline V gene sequence: CDR1 LGHNT, CDR2 FRNRAP.